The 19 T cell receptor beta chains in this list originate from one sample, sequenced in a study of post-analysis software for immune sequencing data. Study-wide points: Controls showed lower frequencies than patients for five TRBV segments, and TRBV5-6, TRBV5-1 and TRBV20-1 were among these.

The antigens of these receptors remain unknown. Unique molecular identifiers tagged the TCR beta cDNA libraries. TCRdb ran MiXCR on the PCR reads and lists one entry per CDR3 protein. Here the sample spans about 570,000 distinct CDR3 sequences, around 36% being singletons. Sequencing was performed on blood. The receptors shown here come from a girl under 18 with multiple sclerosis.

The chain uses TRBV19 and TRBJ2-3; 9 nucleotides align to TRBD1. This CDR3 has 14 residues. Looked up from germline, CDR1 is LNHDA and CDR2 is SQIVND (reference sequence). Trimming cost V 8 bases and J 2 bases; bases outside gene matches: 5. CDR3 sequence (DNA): TGTGCCAGTCGGACAGGGGATAACACAGATACGCAGTATTTT. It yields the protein CASRTGDNTDTQYF.

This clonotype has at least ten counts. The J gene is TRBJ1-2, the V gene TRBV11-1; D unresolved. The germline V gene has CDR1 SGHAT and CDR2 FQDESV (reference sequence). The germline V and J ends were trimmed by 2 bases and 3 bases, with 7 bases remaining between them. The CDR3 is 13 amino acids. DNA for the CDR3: TGTGCCAGCAGCTTATCGAGCGACTATGGCTACACCTTC. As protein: CASSLSSDYGYTF.

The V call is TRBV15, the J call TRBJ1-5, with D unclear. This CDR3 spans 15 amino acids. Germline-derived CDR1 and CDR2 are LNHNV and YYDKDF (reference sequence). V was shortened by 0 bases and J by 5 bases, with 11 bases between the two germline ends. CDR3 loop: CATSRDGKGDQPQHF. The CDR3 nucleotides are TGTGCCACCAGCAGAGATGGAAAGGGAGATCAGCCCCAGCATTTT.

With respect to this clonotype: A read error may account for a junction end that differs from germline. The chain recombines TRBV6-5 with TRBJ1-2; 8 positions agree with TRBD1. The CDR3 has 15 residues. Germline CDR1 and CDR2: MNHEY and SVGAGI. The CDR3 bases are TGTGCCGGCAGCTACCGAGGACAGGGTGACTATGGCTACACCTTC. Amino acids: CAGSYRGQGDYGYTF.

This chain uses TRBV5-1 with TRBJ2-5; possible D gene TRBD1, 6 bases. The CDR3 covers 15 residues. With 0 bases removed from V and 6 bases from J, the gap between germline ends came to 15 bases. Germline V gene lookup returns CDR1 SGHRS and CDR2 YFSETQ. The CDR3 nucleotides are TGCGCCAGCAGCTTGGTTGGGGGCAATAAGAAGACCCAGTACTTC. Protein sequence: CASSLVGGNKKTQYF.

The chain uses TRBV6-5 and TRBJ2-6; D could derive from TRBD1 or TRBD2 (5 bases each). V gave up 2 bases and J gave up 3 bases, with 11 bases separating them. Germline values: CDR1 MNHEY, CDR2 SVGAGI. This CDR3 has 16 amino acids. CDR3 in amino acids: CASSYDWGSGANVLTF. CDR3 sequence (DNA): TGTGCCAGCAGTTACGATTGGGGGAGTGGGGCCAACGTCCTGACTTTC.

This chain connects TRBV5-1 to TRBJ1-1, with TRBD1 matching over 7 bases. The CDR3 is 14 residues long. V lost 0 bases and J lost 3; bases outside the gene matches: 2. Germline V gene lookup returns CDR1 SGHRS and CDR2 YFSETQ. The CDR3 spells CASSLAQGYTEAFF. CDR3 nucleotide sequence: TGCGCCAGCAGCTTGGCACAGGGGTACACTGAAGCTTTCTTT.

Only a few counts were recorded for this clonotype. DNA for the CDR3: TGTGCCAGCTCACCACCGGATACTAACAATGAGCAGTTCTTC. It is translated as CASSPPDTNNEQFF. The chain links TRBV18 to TRBJ2-1; D gene unclear. With 0 bases removed from V and 5 bases from J, the gap between germline ends came to 8 bases. Germline CDR1 KGHSH, CDR2 LQKENI. The CDR3 is 14 residues long.

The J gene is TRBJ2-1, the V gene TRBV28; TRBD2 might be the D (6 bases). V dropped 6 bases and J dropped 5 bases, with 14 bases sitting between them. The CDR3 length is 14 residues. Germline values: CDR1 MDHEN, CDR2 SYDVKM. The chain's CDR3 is CASRGAGGDNEQFF. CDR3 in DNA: TGTGCCAGCAGAGGGGCTGGAGGGGACAATGAGCAGTTCTTC.

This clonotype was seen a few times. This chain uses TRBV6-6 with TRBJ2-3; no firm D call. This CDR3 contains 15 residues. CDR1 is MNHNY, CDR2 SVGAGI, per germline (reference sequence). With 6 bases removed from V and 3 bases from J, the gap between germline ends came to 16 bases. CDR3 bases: TGTGCCAGCAGCCGAAATACCCCCGGGACAGATACGCAGTATTTT. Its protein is CASSRNTPGTDTQYF.

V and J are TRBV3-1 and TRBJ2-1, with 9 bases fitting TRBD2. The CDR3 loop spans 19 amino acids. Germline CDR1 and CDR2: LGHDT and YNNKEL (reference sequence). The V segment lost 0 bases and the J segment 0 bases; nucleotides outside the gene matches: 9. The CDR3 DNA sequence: TGTGCCAGCAGCCAAGAAACCAATCTAGCGGGGCGCTCCTACAATGAGCAGTTCTTC. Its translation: CASSQETNLAGRSYNEQFF.

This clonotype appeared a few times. For the CDR3, the DNA is TGCAGCGTTGAAGATCGGACAGGGTCCAACTATGGCTACACCTTC. Its translation is CSVEDRTGSNYGYTF. The chain couples TRBV29-1 to TRBJ1-2, with 8 bases that match TRBD1. With 0 bases clipped from V and 2 bases from J, the junction kept 5 bases outside the gene matches. The CDR3 extends over 15 amino acids. CDR1 SQVTM and CDR2 ANQGSEA come from the germline V gene.

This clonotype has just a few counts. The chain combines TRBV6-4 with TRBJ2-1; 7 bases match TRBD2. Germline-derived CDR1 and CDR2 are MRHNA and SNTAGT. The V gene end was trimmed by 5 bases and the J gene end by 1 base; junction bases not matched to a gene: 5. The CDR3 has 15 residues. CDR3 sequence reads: CASSTLAQSYNEQFF. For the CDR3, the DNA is TGTGCCAGCAGTACACTAGCGCAGTCCTACAATGAGCAGTTCTTC.

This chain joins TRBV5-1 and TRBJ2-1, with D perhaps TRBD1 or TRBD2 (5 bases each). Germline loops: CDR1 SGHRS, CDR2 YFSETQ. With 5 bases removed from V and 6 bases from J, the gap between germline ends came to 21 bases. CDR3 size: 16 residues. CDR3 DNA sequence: TGCGCCAGCAGTCTTGGTGGGGGTCCACCCCCCAATGAGCAGTTCTTC. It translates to CASSLGGGPPPNEQFF.

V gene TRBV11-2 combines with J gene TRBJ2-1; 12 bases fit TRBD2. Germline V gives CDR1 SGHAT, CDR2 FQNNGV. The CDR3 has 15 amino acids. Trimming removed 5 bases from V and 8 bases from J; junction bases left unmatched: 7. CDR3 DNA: TGTGCCAGCAGCCTAGCGGGGGGGCGGATGGATGAGCAGTTCTTC. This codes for CASSLAGGRMDEQFF.

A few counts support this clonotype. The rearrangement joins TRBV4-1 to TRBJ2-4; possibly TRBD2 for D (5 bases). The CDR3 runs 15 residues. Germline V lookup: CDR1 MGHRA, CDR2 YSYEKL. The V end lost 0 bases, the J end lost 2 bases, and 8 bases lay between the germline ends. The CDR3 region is CASSQEAVTKNIQYF. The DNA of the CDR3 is TGCGCCAGCAGCCAAGAAGCGGTTACCAAAAACATTCAGTACTTC.

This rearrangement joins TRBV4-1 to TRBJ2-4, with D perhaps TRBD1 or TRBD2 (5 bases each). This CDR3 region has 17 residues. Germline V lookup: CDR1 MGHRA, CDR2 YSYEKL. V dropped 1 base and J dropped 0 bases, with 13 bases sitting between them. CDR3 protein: CASSQGRPGLAKNIQYF. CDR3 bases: TGCGCCAGCAGCCAAGGGAGGCCGGGGCTAGCCAAAAACATTCAGTACTTC.

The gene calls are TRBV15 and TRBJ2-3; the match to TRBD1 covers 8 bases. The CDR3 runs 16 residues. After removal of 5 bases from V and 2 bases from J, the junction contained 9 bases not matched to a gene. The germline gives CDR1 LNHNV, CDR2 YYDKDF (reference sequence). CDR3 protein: CATSVYRDRLTDTQYF. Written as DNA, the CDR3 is TGTGCCACCAGCGTCTACCGGGACAGGCTCACAGATACGCAGTATTTT.

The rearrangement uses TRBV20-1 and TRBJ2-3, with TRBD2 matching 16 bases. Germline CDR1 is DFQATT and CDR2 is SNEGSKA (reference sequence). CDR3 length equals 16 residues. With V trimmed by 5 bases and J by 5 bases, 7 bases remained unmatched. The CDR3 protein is CSAGGLAGGPEDTQYF. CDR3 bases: TGCAGTGCTGGGGGACTAGCGGGGGGGCCAGAAGATACGCAGTATTTT.